The clone carrying this TCR beta chain showed up just once. Profiling relied on immunoSEQ multiplex PCR, and the TCRdb table lists in-frame clones only, not all of them. The repertoire holds 200,000 or so clones, 85% to 95% seen once, with approximately 0.99% in the top ten. J gave up 2 bases and V 4 bases, and 7 bases lay outside the gene matches. The CDR3 consists of 16 residues. Germline V gene lookup returns CDR1 GTSNPN and CDR2 SVGIG (reference sequence). This sample stems from a study of cytomegalovirus exposure and HLA in healthy donors. This sequence joins TRBV30 and TRBJ2-6; 8 bases fit TRBD1. The receptor comes from a woman between 18 and 30 years old in good health and CMV-seronegative. Sequencing input: PBMCs. The CDR3, as DNA: TGTGCCTGGATCCTATTACAGGGGGCTGGGGCCAACGTCCTGACTTTC. Translated: CAWILLQGAGANVLTF. Based on the CDR3 plus reference TRBV30 and TRBJ2-6, the full variable domain is SQTIHQWPATLVQPVGSPLSLECTVEGTSNPNLYWYRQAAGRGLQLLFYSVGIGQISSEVPQNLSASRPQDRQFILSSKKLLLSDSGFYLCAWILLQGAGANVLTFGAGSRLTVL.